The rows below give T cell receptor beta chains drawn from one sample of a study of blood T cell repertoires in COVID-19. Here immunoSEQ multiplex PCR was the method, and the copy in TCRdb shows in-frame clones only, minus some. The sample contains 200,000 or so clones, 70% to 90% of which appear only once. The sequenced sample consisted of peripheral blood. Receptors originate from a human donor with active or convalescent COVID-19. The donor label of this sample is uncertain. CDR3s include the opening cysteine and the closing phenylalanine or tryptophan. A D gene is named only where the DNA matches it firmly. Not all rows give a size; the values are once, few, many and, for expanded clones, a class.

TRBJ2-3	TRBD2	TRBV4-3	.	TGCGCCAGCAGCCAAGTGCCCCGGCTAGCGGGGGGACCCACAGATACGCAGTATTTT	CASSQVPRLAGGPTDTQYF
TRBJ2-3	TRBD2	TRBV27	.	TGTGCCAGCCGTTCTAGCGGGAGGACCCTATTCACAGATACGCAGTATTTT	CASRSSGRTLFTDTQYF
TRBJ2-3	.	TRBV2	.	TGTGCCAGCCGGAGGGCTACGCAGTATTTT	CASRRATQYF
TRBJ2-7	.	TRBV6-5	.	TGTGCCACCGGAGGCAGCCCCTACGAGCAGTACTTC	CATGGSPYEQYF
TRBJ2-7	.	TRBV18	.	TGTGCCAGCTCACCTGTGACAGACTACGAGCAGTACTTC	CASSPVTDYEQYF
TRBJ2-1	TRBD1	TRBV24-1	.	TGTGCCACCAGTGATGACAGGGCAACTGGGAATGAGCAGTTCTTC	CATSDDRATGNEQFF
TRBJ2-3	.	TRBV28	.	TGTGCCAGCAGTTCCCCTGGACAGCGCACAGATACGCAGTATTTT	CASSSPGQRTDTQYF
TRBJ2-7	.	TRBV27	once	TGTGCCAGCAGTCCCCCATCCGACAGGACGAAATACGAGCAGTACTTC	CASSPPSDRTKYEQYF
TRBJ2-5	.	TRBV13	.	TGTGCCAGCAGCTTAGGGTCCAGACAAGAGACCCAGTACTTC	CASSLGSRQETQYF
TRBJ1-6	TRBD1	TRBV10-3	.	TGTGCCATCAGTGAGTCGACAGGGAGTTCACCCCTCCACTTT	CAISESTGSSPLHF
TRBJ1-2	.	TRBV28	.	TGTGCCAGCAGTGCAGACATGGGCTACACCTTC	CASSADMGYTF
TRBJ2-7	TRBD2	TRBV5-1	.	TGCGCCAGCAGCTTGGGGACTAGCGGGACCCGAAGCTCCTACGAGCAGTACTTC	CASSLGTSGTRSSYEQYF
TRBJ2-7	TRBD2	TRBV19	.	TGTGCCAGTAGTATGGGACTAGCGGGAGTCAACGAGCAGTACTTC	CASSMGLAGVNEQYF
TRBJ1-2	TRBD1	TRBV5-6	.	TGTGCCAGCAGCTTGCAAGGACAGGTCAACTCCTACTATGGCTACACCTTC	CASSLQGQVNSYYGYTF
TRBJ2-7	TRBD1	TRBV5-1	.	TGCGCCAGCAGCTACCGACAGGGGAGCTACGAGCAGTACTTC	CASSYRQGSYEQYF
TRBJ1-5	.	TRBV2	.	TGTGCCAGCGCTGGGGCATCCGATCAGCCCCAGCATTTT	CASAGASDQPQHF
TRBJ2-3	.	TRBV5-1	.	TGCGCCAGCCAAGTTGAGGGGGGGCCGGATACGCAGTATTTT	CASQVEGGPDTQYF
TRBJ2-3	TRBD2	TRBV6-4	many	TGTGCCAGCAGTGACTCTATAGCGGGAGGAGATACGCAGTATTTT	CASSDSIAGGDTQYF
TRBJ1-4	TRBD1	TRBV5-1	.	TGCGCCAGCAGCTTTACCGGGACAGGGGGTGAAAAACTGTTTTTT	CASSFTGTGGEKLFF
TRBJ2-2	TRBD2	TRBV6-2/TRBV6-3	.	TGTGCCAGCAGCTTTACAGCGGGGGGGAAAACCGGGGAGCTGTTTTTT	CASSFTAGGKTGELFF
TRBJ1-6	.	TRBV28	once	TGTGCCAGCAGTCCCGTTAGTCTCGGGGTCTTTGGCTCACCCCTCCACTTT	CASSPVSLGVFGSPLHF
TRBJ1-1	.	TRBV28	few	TGTGCCAGCAGTTTCGCGGGGTTTAACACTGAAGCTTTCTTT	CASSFAGFNTEAFF
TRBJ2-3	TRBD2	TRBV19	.	TGTGCCAGTAGTATAGCCCCAGTAAGAGCGGGGGATACGCAGTATTTT	CASSIAPVRAGDTQYF
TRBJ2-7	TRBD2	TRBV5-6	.	TGTGCCAGCAGCTTGGCCAGGTTAGCGGGAATGAGGTACGAGCAGTACTTC	CASSLARLAGMRYEQYF
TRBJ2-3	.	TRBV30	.	TGTGCCTGGAGTAGTTTAGTAAGCACAGATACGCAGTATTTT	CAWSSLVSTDTQYF